This record covers a single T cell receptor (beta chain). The sample originates from a study of cytomegalovirus exposure and HLA in healthy donors. This CDR3 spans 15 amino acids. Germline values: CDR1 MDHEN, CDR2 SYDVKM. The V segment lost 5 bases and the J segment 8 bases; nucleotides outside the gene matches: 8. Method: immunoSEQ multiplex PCR; TCRdb's copy keeps in-frame clones and lacks some. Among 60,000 to 85,000 clones, about 93% were seen once, and the ten largest hold approximately 1.5%. The chain employs TRBV28 and TRBJ1-4; 10 bases are shared with TRBD1. The TCR was taken from a man in his late teens or twenties in good health and CMV-seropositive. Sequencing was done on a sample of PBMCs. The CDR3 DNA reads as TGTGCCAGCAGTCAAAGGACAGGGGGTTGGGAAAAACTGTTTTTT. This sequence encodes CASSQRTGGWEKLFF.